This T cell receptor (beta chain) was recovered during a study of blood T cell repertoires in COVID-19. Study-wide background: The study drew acute and convalescent COVID-19 samples from the United States, Italy and Spain.

Some clones are missing from TCRdb's copy, which holds only in-frame ones; the method was immunoSEQ multiplex PCR. The sample records some 210,000 clones, 90% to 95% being singletons. The CDR3 runs 15 residues. From germline, CDR1 is SGHTA and CDR2 FQGTGA. With 5 bases clipped from V and 4 bases from J, the junction kept 7 bases outside the gene matches. The Seattle patients, enrolled during active infection, were followed longitudinally. This receptor was identified in a man aged 60 to 75 with COVID-19, enrolled during active disease. Material: peripheral blood. This chain joins TRBV7-3 and TRBJ1-1; 10 nucleotides match TRBD1. Here the CDR3 reads CASSLQTGGITEAFF. Here the CDR3 DNA reads TGTGCCAGCAGCCTCCAGACAGGGGGCATCACTGAAGCTTTCTTT.